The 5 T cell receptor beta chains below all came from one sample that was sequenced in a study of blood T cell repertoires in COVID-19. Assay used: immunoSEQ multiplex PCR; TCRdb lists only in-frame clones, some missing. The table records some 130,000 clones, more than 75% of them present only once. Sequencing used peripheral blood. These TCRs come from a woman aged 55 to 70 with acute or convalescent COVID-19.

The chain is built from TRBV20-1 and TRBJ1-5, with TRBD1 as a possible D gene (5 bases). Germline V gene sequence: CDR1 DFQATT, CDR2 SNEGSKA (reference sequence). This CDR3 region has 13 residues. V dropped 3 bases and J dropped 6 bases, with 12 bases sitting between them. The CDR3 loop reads CSASVGRGQPQHF. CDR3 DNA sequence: TGCAGTGCTAGTGTGGGAAGGGGTCAGCCCCAGCATTTT.

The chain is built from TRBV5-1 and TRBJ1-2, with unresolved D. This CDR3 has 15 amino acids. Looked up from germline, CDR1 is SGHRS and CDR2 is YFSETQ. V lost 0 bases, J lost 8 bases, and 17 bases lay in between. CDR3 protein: CASSLDSSKSGGYTF. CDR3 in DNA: TGCGCCAGCAGCTTGGACAGCTCTAAGTCCGGCGGCTACACCTTC.

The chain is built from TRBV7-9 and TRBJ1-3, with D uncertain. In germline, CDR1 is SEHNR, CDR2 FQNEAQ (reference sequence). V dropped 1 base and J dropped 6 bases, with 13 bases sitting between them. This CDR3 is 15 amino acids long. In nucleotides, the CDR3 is TGTGCCAGCAGCTTAGTTCCCGAGCTATTAAACACCATATATTTT. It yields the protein CASSLVPELLNTIYF.

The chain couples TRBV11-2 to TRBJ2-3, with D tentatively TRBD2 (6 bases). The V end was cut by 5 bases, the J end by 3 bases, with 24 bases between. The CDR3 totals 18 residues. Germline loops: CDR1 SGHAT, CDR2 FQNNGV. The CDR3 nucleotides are TGTGCCAGCAGCCGTTCCCGGTTGGGGGTGCTAGCGACAGATACGCAGTATTTT. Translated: CASSRSRLGVLATDTQYF.

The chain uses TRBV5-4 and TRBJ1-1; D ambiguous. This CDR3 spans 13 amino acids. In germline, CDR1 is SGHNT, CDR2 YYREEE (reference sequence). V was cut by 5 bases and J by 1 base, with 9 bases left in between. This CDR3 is CASSTAGNTEAFF. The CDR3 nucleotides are TGTGCCAGCAGTACGGCAGGGAACACTGAAGCTTTCTTT.